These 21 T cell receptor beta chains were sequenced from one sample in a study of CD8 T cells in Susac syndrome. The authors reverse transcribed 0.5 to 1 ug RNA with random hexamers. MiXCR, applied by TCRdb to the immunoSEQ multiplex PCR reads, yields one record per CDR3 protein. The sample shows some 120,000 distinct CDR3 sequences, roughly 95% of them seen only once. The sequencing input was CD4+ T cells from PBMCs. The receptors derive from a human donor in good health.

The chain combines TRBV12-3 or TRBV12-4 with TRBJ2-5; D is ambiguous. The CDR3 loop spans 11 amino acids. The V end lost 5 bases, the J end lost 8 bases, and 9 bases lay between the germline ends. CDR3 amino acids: CASSVRQTQYF. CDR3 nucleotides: TGTGCCAGCAGTGTCAGACAAACCCAGTACTTC.

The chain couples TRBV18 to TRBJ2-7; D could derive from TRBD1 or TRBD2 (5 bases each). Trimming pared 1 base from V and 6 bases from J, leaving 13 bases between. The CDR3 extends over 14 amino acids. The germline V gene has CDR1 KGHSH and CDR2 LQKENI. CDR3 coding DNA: TGTGCCAGCTCACCACAATCTAGAGGGGCCGAGCAGTACTTC. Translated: CASSPQSRGAEQYF.

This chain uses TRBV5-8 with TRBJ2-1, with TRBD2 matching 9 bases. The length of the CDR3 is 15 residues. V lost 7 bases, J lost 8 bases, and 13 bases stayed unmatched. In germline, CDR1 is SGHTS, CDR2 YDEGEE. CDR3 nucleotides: TGTGCCAGCGGGACTAGCTTTTCCCCGAGCGATGAGCAGTTCTTC. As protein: CASGTSFSPSDEQFF.

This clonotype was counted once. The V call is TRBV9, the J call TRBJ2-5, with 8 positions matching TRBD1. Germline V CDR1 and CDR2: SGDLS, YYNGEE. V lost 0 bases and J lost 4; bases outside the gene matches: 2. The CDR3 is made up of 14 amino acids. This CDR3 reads CASSVADRAETQYF. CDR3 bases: TGTGCCAGCAGCGTAGCGGACAGGGCAGAGACCCAGTACTTC. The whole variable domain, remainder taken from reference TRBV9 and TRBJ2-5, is DSGVTQTPKHLITATGQRVTLRCSPRSGDLSVYWYQQSLDQGLQFLIQYYNGEERAKGNILERFSAQQFPDLHSELNLSSLELGDSALYFCASSVADRAETQYFGPGTRLLVL.

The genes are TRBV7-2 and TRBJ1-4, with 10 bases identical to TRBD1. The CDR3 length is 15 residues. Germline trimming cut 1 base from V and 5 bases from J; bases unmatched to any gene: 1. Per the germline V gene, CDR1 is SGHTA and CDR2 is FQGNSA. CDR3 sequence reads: CASSLGGQGNEKLFF. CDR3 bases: TGTGCCAGCAGCTTAGGGGGACAGGGGAATGAAAAACTGTTTTTT.

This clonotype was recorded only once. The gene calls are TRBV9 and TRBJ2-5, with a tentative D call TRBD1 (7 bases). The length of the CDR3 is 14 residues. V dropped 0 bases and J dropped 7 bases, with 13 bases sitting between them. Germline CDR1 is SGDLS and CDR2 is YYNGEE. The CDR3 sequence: CASSVDRQGGTQYF. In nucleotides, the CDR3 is TGTGCCAGCAGCGTAGATCGGCAGGGGGGGACCCAGTACTTC.

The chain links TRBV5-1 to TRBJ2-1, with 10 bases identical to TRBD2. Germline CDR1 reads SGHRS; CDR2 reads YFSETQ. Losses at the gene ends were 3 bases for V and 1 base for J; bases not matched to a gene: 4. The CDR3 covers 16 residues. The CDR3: CASSSYSGGSYNEQFF. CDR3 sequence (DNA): TGCGCCAGCAGCTCATATAGCGGGGGGTCCTACAATGAGCAGTTCTTC.

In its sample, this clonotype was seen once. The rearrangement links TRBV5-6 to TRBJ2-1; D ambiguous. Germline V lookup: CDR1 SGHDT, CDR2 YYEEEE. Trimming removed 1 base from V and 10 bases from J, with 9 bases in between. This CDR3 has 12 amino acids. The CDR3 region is CASSLLVGEQFF. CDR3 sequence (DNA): TGTGCCAGCAGCTTGTTAGTCGGAGAGCAGTTCTTC.

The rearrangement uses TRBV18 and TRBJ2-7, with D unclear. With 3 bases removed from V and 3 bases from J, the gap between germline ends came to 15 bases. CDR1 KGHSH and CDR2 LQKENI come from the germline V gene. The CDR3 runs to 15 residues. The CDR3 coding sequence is TGTGCCAGCTCACCTGTTTCAGCGACCAACTACGAGCAGTACTTC. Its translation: CASSPVSATNYEQYF.

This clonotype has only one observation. In DNA, the CDR3 is TGTGCCAGCTCCCTCAGCTGGGGTGTTTACAACGAGCAGTACTTC. It is translated as CASSLSWGVYNEQYF. The genes are TRBV18 and TRBJ2-1; D unclear. The DNA end is more similar to TRBJ2-7, so the J call may be wrong. Germline V gene data show CDR1 as KGHSH and CDR2 as LQKENI. This CDR3 contains 15 residues.

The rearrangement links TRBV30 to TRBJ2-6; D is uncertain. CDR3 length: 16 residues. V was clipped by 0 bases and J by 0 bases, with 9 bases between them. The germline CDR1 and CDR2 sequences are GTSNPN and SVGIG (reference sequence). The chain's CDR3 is CAWSVHYSSGANVLTF. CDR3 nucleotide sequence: TGTGCCTGGAGTGTTCATTATAGCTCTGGGGCCAACGTCCTGACTTTC. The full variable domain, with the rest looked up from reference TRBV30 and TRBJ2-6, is SQTIHQWPATLVQPVGSPLSLECTVEGTSNPNLYWYRQAAGRGLQLLFYSVGIGQISSEVPQNLSASRPQDRQFILSSKKLLLSDSGFYLCAWSVHYSSGANVLTFGAGSRLTVL.

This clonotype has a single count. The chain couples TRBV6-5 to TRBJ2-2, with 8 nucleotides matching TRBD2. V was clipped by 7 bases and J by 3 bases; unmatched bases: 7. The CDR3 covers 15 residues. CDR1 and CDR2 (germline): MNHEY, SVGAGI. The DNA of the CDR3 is TGTGCCAGCAATGTCGCGGGAGGTTACACCGGGGAGCTGTTTTTT. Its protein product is CASNVAGGYTGELFF.

The CDR3 loop is CASLRPRDYEQYF. The CDR3 DNA reads TGTGCCAGCCTCCGACCGAGGGACTACGAGCAGTACTTC. The chain combines TRBV2 with TRBJ2-7; D is possibly TRBD2 (5 bases). The germline CDR1 and CDR2 sequences are SNHLY and FYNNEI. This CDR3 has 13 residues. V was pared by 8 bases and J by 3 bases, with 14 bases between.

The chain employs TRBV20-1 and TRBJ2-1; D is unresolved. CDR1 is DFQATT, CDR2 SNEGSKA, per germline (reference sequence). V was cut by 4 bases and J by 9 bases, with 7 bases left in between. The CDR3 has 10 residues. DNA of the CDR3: TGCAGTGCTATAGAGGTTGAGCAGTTCTTC. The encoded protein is CSAIEVEQFF.

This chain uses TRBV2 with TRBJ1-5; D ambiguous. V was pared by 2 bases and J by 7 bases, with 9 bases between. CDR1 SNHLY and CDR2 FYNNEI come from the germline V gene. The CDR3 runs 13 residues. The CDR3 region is CASSESEAQPQHF. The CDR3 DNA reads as TGTGCCAGCAGTGAAAGTGAGGCCCAGCCCCAGCATTTT.

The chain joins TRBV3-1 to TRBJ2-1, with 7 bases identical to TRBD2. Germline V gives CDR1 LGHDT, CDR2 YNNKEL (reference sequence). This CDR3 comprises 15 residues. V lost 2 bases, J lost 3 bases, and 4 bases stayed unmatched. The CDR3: CASSQQASGYNEQFF. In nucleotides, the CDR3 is TGTGCCAGCAGCCAACAGGCTAGCGGCTACAATGAGCAGTTCTTC.

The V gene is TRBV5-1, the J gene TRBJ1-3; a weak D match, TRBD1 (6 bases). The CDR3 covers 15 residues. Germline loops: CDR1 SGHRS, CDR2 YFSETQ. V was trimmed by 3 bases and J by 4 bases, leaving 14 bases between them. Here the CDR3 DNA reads TGCGCCAGCAGCTCAGTACCAGGGGCCGGAAACACCATATATTTT. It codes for CASSSVPGAGNTIYF.

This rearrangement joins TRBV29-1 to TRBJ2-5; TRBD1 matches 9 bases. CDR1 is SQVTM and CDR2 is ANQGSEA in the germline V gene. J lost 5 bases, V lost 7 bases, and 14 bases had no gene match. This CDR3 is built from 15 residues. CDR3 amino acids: CSAGTSGQGSETQYF. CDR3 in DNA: TGCAGCGCTGGAACTTCGGGACAGGGTTCGGAGACCCAGTACTTC.

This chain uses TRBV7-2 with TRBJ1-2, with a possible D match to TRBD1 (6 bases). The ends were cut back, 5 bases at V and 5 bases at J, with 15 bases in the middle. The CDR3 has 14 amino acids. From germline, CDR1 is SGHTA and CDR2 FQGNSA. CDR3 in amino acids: CASSEGTTAYGYTF. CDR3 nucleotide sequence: TGTGCCAGCAGCGAGGGGACAACGGCTTATGGCTACACCTTC.

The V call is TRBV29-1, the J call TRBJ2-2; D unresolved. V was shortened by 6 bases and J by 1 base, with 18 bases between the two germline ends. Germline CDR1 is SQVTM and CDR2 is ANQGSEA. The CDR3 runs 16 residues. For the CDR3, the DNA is TGCAGCGTCGCTACCCTGAACAAGGAGAACACCGGGGAGCTGTTTTTT. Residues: CSVATLNKENTGELFF.

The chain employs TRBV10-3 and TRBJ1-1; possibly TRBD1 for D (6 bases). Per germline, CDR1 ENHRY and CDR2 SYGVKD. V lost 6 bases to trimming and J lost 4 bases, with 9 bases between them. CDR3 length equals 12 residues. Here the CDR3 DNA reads TGTGCCATCAGCGGGGGGGCCACTGAAGCTTTCTTT. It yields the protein CAISGGATEAFF.